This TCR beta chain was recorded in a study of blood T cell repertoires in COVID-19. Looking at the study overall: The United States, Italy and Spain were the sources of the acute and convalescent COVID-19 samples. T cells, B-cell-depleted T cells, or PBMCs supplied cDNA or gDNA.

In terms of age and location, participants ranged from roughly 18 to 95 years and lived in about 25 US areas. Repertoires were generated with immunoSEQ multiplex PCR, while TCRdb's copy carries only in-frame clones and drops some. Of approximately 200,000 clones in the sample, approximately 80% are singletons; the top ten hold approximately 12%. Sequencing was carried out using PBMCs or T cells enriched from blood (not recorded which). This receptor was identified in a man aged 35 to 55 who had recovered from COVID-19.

The CDR3 protein is CASSLIPGGGRAYEQYF. In DNA form, the CDR3 reads TGCGCCAGCAGCTTGATCCCGGGGGGCGGGAGGGCCTACGAGCAGTACTTC. The chain links TRBV5-1 to TRBJ2-7; 9 bases line up with TRBD2. CDR1 SGHRS and CDR2 YFSETQ come from the germline V gene. The CDR3 spans 17 residues. Germline trimming cut 1 base from V and 2 bases from J; bases unmatched to any gene: 10.